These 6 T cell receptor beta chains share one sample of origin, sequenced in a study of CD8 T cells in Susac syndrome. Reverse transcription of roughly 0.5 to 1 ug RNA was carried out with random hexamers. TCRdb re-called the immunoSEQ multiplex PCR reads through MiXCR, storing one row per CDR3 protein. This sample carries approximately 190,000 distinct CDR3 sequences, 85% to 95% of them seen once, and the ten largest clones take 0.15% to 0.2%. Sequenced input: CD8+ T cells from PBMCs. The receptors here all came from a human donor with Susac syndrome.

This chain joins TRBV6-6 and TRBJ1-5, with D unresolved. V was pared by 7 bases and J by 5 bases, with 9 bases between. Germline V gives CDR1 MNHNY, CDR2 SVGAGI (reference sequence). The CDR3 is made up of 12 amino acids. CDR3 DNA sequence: TGTGCCAGCACCCAGGAAGATCAGCCCCAGCATTTT. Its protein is CASTQEDQPQHF.

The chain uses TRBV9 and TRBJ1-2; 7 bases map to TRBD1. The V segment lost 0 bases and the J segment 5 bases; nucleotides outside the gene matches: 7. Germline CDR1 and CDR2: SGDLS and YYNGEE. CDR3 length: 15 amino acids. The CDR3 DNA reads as TGTGCCAGCAGCGTAGCTATCCAGGGGGAATATGGCTACACCTTC. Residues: CASSVAIQGEYGYTF.

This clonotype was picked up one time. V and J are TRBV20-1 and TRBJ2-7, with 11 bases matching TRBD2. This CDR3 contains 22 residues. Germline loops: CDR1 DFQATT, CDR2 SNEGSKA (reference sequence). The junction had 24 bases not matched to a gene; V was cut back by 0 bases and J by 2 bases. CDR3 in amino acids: CSAREGMRLAGYPMPIPYEQYF. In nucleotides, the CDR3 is TGCAGTGCTAGAGAGGGGATGCGACTAGCGGGATACCCCATGCCCATCCCCTACGAGCAGTACTTC.

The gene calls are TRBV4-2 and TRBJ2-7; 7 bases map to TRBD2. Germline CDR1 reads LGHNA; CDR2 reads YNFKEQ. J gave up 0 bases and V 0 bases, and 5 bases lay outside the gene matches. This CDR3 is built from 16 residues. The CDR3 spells CASSQDLLAISYEQYF. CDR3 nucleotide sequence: TGTGCCAGCAGCCAAGATCTACTAGCGATCTCCTACGAGCAGTACTTC.

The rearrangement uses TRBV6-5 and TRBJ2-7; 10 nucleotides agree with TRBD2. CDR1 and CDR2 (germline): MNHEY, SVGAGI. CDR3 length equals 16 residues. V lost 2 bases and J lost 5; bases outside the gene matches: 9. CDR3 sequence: CASSYRSGGAINEQYF. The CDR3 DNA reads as TGTGCCAGCAGTTACCGCAGCGGGGGGGCCATCAACGAGCAGTACTTC.

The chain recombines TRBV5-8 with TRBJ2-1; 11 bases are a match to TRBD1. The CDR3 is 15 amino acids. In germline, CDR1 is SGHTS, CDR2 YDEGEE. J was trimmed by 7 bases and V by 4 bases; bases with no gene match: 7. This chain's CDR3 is CASSLGTGGRNEQFF. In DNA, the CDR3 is TGTGCCAGCAGCCTAGGGACAGGGGGTAGGAATGAGCAGTTCTTC.